This TCR beta chain is from a study of blood T cells in healthy people across ages. About 10 milliliters of peripheral blood were drawn from each donor into EDTA-treated tubes. PBMCs, at least 6.5 million per sample, were isolated. This clonotype was seen a handful of times. Its target is unknown. CDR3 size: 12 residues. Germline V gene lookup returns CDR1 SGHDT and CDR2 YYEEEE. V dropped 2 bases and J dropped 13 bases, with 15 bases sitting between them. Study observations and caveats: Unsorted PBMC input precluded a conclusive naive versus antigen-experienced comparison.

The authors ran a second PCR of roughly 6 to 12 cycles using a sample-barcoded 5' primer and a J-beta primer mix. Every molecule of cDNA carried a tag from a template-switch adaptor with 12 random nucleotides. TCRdb recomputed calls from the 5' RACE reads with MiXCR, one row per CDR3 protein. The sample yields 550,000 to 750,000 distinct CDR3 sequences, 20% to 25% seen once. J is TRBJ2-5 and V is TRBV5-6; D is unclear. The origin of this receptor is a man aged 65-85 years in good health. Sample: blood. CDR3 loop: CASSLFLSRRYF. The CDR3 nucleotides are TGTGCCAGCAGCTTATTCCTTTCTAGGCGGTACTTC.